This T cell receptor (beta chain) came from a study of CD4 and CD8 cells across lung adenocarcinoma regions. TCRdb processed the PCR reads anew with MiXCR; each CDR3 protein has one entry. The data show about 23,000 distinct CDR3 sequences, with more than 45% seen just once and about a fifth held by the top ten. Donors had localized lung adenocarcinoma, a non-small cell lung cancer. The CDR3 contains 14 residues. Germline V gives CDR1 GTSNPN, CDR2 SVGIG (reference sequence). V shed 2 bases and J shed 7 bases, with 15 bases lying between them. J is TRBJ2-1 and V is TRBV30, with a possible D match to TRBD2 (6 bases). The clonotype was recovered from a male donor with lung adenocarcinoma. The CD4 and CD8 labels of this study may be unreliable. The source material was CD4+ T cells from the center of a lung tumor. The CDR3 DNA is TGTGCCTGGAGTAACGGGGGAGTAGGGAATGAGCAGTTCTTC. Translated, it gives CAWSNGGVGNEQFF.